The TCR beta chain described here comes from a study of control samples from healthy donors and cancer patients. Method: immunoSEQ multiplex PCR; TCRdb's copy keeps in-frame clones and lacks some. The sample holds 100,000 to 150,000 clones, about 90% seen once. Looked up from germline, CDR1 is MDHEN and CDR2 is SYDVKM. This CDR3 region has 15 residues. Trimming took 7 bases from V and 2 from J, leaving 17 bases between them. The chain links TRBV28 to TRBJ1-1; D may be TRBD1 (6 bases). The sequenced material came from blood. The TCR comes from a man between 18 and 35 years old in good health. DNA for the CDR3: TGTGCCAGCACCAGGCCCACAGGGTTAAACACTGAAGCTTTCTTT. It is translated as CASTRPTGLNTEAFF. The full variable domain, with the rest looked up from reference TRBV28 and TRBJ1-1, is DVKVTQSSRYLVKRTGEKVFLECVQDMDHENMFWYRQDPGLGLRLIYFSYDVKMKEKGDIPEGYSVSREKKERFSLILESASTNQTSMYLCASTRPTGLNTEAFFGQGTRLTVV.